The 7 T cell receptor beta chains given below trace back to one sample, sequenced in a study of graft-versus-host responses after intestinal transplantation. TCRdb keeps only in-frame clones here, not all; method: immunoSEQ multiplex PCR. The repertoire holds nearly 15,000 clones, approximately 62% seen once, with around 13% in the top ten. Investigators treated the graft tissue so that it released intraepithelial and lamina propria lymphocytes. This specimen was ileum tissue, taken 524 days after transplant. The source is a human patient who received an intestinal transplant, so some T cells may come from the graft donor.

This clone was seen once. The genes are TRBV5-1 and TRBJ2-3; D call uncertain. Germline CDR1 SGHRS, CDR2 YFSETQ. The CDR3 has 12 residues. V lost 0 bases and J lost 5, with 4 bases in between. The CDR3 DNA reads as TGCGCCAGCAGCTTGGCCCAAGATACGCAGTATTTT. Its protein is CASSLAQDTQYF. Supplemented by reference TRBV5-1 and TRBJ2-3, the full variable domain reads KAGVTQTPRYLIKTRGQQVTLSCSPISGHRSVSWYQQTPGQGLQFLFEYFSETQRNKGNFPGRFSGRQFSNSRSEMNVSTLELGDSALYLCASSLAQDTQYFGPGTRLTVL.

This sequence joins TRBV30 and TRBJ1-6; the match to TRBD1 covers 8 bases. With V trimmed by 2 bases and J by 0 bases, 6 bases remained unmatched. CDR1 is GTSNPN, CDR2 SVGIG, per germline (reference sequence). The CDR3 loop spans 17 amino acids. The CDR3 DNA sequence: TGTGCCTGGAGTCCCTGGACAGGGAGCTCCTATAATTCACCCCTCCACTTT. This sequence encodes CAWSPWTGSSYNSPLHF.

On this clone: The limits of the CDR3 on the DNA are not certain, so only TCRdb's listed CDR3 is given. The V gene is TRBV6-5, the J gene TRBJ1-2; the table's D call, TRBD1, has no DNA check behind it. Germline V gene data show CDR1 as MNHEY and CDR2 as SVGAGI. Ends included, the CDR3 has 12 residues. This CDR3 reads CASSYVGTGITF.

The rearrangement joins TRBV6-6 to TRBJ1-5; possible D gene TRBD1, 5 bases. The length of the CDR3 is 16 residues. Germline-derived CDR1 and CDR2 are MNHNY and SVGAGI (reference sequence). V lost 5 bases and J 6 bases, leaving 20 bases between the germline ends. The CDR3 DNA is TGTGCCAGCAGTCCACCCGGCCAAGGGGCCGGTCAGCCCCAGCATTTT. Its translation is CASSPPGQGAGQPQHF.

This clone has a handful of counts. This chain joins TRBV5-1 and TRBJ2-3; D is perhaps TRBD2 (5 bases). Germline CDR1 and CDR2: SGHRS and YFSETQ. The CDR3 spans 15 residues. Trimming cost V 3 bases and J 7 bases, with 18 bases left between them. The CDR3 is CASSSLSGDLNTQYF. The CDR3 nucleotides read TGCGCCAGCAGCTCCCTCAGCGGAGACCTTAATACGCAGTATTTT.

The chain joins TRBV5-5 to TRBJ1-2, with TRBD1 identical over 9 bases. V lost 3 bases and J lost 8; bases outside the gene matches: 11. Looked up from germline, CDR1 is SGHKS and CDR2 is YYEKEE (reference sequence). The CDR3 loop spans 15 amino acids. CDR3 region: CASSSLGQGLGGYTF. CDR3 DNA: TGTGCCAGCAGCTCTCTCGGACAGGGGTTAGGAGGCTACACCTTC. The full variable domain, its missing parts supplied by reference TRBV5-5 and TRBJ1-2, is DAGVTQSPTHLIKTRGQQVTLRCSPISGHKSVSWYQQVLGQGPQFIFQYYEKEERGRGNFPDRFSARQFPNYSSELNVNALLLGDSALYLCASSSLGQGLGGYTFGSGTRLTVV.

In the case of this clone: Other DNA sequences from this sample encode an identical CDR3 as well. The CDR3 DNA is TGTGCCAGCAGCTTAAGGCTAGCCGGCCCTTACGAGCAGTACTTC. Protein: CASSLRLAGPYEQYF. This chain links TRBV7-2 with TRBJ2-7; weak D call: TRBD2 (5 bases). This CDR3 has 15 residues. Germline assignment: CDR1 SGHTA and CDR2 FQGNSA. V was pared by 2 bases and J by 4 bases, with 15 bases between.